Here is one TCR beta chain with its context. The sample comes from a study of T cells after yellow fever vaccination. In TCRdb, the 5' RACE reads were re-called with MiXCR into one record per CDR3 protein. This table holds some 390,000 distinct CDR3 sequences, roughly 6.2% found once. Germline loops: CDR1 DFQATT, CDR2 SNEGSKA (reference sequence). The CDR3 contains 14 residues. The V end was cut by 6 bases, the J end by 4 bases, with 18 bases between. The genes are TRBV20-1 and TRBJ2-5; possibly TRBD1 for D (5 bases). This receptor was taken from a man in his thirties or forties who received the YFV17D yellow fever vaccine. Sequences were derived from PBMCs, sampled 5 days after the yellow fever booster vaccination. CDR3 residues: CSATLQGIGETQYF. CDR3 DNA: TGCAGTGCGACCCTGCAGGGTATTGGAGAGACCCAGTACTTC.